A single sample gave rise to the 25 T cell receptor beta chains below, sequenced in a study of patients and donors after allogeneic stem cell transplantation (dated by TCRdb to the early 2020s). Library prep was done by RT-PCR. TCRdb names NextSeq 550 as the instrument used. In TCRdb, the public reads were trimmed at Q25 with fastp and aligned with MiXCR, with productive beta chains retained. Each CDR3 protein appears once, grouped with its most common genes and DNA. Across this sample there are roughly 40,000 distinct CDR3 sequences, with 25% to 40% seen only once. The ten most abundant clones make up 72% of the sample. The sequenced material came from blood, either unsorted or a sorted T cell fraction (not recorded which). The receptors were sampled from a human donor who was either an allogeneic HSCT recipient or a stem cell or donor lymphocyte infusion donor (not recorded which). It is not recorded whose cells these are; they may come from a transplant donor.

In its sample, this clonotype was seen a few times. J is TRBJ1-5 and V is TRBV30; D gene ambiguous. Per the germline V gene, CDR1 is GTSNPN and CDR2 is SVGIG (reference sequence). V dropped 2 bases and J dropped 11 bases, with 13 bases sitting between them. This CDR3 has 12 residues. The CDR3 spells CAWSNGPRAQHF. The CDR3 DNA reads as TGTGCCTGGAGTAACGGTCCGCGGGCCCAGCATTTT.

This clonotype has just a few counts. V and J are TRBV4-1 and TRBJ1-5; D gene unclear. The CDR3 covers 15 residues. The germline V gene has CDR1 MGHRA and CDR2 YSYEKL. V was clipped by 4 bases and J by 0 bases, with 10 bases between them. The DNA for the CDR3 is TGCGCCAGCAGCCCAGTAACCCCTAGCAATCAGCCCCAGCATTTT. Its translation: CASSPVTPSNQPQHF.

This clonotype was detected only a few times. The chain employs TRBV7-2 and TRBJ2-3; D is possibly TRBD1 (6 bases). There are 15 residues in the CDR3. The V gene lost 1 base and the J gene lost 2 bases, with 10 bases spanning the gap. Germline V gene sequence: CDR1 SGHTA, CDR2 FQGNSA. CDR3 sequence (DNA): TGTGCCAGCAGCTTAGGAGACAGGACCACAGATACGCAGTATTTT. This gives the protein CASSLGDRTTDTQYF.

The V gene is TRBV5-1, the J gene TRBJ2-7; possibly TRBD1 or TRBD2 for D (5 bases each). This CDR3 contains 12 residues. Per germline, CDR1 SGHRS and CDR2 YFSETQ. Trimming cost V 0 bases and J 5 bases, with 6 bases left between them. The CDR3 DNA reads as TGCGCCAGCAGCTTGGGAGGGGACGAGCAGTACTTC. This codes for CASSLGGDEQYF.

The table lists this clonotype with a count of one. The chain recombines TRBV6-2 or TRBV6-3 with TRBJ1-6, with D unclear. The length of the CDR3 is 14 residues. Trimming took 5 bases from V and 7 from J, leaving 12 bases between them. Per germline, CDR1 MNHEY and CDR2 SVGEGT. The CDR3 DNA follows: TGTGCCAGCAGTCGAGGGTATCCGAATTCACCCCTCCACTTT. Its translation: CASSRGYPNSPLHF.

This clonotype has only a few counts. CDR3 nucleotides: TGTGCCAGCAGTTCGGGAAGGAAGGGCACTGAAGCTTTCTTT. Translating gives CASSSGRKGTEAFF. The V gene is TRBV6-5, the J gene TRBJ1-1; D remains unclear. The ends were cut back, 4 bases at V and 4 bases at J, with 13 bases in the middle. The CDR3 spans 14 residues. Germline lookup yields CDR1 MNHEY and CDR2 SVGAGI.

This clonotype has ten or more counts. The CDR3 sequence: CASSGTSPRRSYNSPLHF. The CDR3, as DNA: TGTGCCAGCAGCGGGACTTCACCCCGGCGCTCCTATAATTCACCCCTCCACTTT. The chain is built from TRBV6-5 and TRBJ1-6, with a tentative D call TRBD1 (5 bases). Trimming cost V 6 bases and J 0 bases, with 18 bases left between them. The germline V gene encodes CDR1 MNHEY and CDR2 SVGAGI. The CDR3 runs 18 residues.

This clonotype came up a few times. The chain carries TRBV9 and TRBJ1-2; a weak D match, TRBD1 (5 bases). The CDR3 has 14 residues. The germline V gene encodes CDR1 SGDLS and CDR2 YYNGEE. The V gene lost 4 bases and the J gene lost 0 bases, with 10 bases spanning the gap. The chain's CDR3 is CASSPGTPNYGYTF. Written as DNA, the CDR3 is TGTGCCAGCAGCCCAGGGACCCCTAACTATGGCTACACCTTC.

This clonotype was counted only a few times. The CDR3: CATTATPGGPQNIQYF. The CDR3 nucleotides read TGTGCCACCACTGCTACACCGGGGGGTCCCCAAAACATTCAGTACTTC. The V and J genes are TRBV24-1 and TRBJ2-4; 7 nucleotides agree with TRBD2. There are 16 residues in the CDR3. Trimming took 8 bases from V and 5 from J; bases not matched to a gene: 14. Germline V gene sequence: CDR1 KGHDR, CDR2 SFDVKD.

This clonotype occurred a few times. In DNA form, the CDR3 reads TGTGCCAGCAGTTCCCCAAGGATTTTGAACACTGAAGCTTTCTTT. Translation: CASSSPRILNTEAFF. This sequence joins TRBV28 and TRBJ1-1; unclear D gene. V lost 4 bases, J lost 0 bases, and 12 bases lay in between. The CDR3 spans 15 residues. Per germline, CDR1 MDHEN and CDR2 SYDVKM.

The CDR3 DNA is TGCAGTGTTCCGACAGTAACCCTCTACGAGCAGTACTTC. Protein product: CSVPTVTLYEQYF. The chain couples TRBV20-1 to TRBJ2-7; D might be TRBD1 (5 bases). The germline CDR1 and CDR2 sequences are DFQATT and SNEGSKA (reference sequence). The CDR3 is 13 amino acids. Trimming stripped 7 bases from V and 3 bases from J, with 16 bases between.

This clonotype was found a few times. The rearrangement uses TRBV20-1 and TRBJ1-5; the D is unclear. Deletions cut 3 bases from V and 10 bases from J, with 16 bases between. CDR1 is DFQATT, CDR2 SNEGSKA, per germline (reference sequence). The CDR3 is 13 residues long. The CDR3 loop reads CSASRTTWEPQHF. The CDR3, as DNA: TGCAGTGCTAGTAGGACCACCTGGGAACCCCAGCATTTT.

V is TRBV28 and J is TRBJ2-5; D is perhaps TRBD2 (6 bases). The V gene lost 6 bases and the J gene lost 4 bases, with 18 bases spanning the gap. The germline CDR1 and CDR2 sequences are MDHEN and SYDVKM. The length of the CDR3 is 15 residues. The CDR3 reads CASSPGSGRVETQYF. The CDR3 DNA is TGTGCCAGCAGCCCAGGTAGCGGAAGGGTAGAGACCCAGTACTTC.

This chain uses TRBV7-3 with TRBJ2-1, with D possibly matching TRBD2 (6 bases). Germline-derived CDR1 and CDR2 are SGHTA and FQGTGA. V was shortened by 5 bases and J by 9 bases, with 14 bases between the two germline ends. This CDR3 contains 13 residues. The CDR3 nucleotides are TGTGCCAGCAGCCCCCCAATCGGGGGTGAGCAGTTCTTC. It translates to CASSPPIGGEQFF. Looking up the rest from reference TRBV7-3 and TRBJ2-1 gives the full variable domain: GAGVSQTPSNKVTEKGKYVELRCDPISGHTALYWYRQSLGQGPEFLIYFQGTGAADDSGLPNDRFFAVRPEGSVSTLKIQRTERGDSAVYLCASSPPIGGEQFFGPGTRLTVL.

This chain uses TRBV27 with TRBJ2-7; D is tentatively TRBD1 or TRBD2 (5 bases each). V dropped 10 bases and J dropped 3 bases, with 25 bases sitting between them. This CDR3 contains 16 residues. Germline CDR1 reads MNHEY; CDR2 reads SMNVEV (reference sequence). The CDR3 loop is CATRPGRTLLGYEQYF. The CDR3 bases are TGTGCCACTCGTCCGGGACGTACCCTGCTAGGCTACGAGCAGTACTTC.

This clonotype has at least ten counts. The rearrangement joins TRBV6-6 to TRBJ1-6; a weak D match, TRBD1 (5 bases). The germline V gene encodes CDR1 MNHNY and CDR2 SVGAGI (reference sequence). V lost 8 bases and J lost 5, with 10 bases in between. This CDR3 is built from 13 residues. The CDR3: CASGTANNSPLHF. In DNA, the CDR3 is TGTGCCAGCGGGACCGCGAATAATTCACCCCTCCACTTT.

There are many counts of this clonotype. CDR3 DNA sequence: TGCAGTGCTAGGGGCGACAGTTCATACGAGCAGTACTTC. It is translated as CSARGDSSYEQYF. The J gene is TRBJ2-7, the V gene TRBV20-1, with D perhaps TRBD1 (5 bases). The CDR3 totals 13 residues. Deletions cut 3 bases from V and 4 bases from J, with 13 bases between. Germline CDR1 is DFQATT and CDR2 is SNEGSKA (reference sequence).

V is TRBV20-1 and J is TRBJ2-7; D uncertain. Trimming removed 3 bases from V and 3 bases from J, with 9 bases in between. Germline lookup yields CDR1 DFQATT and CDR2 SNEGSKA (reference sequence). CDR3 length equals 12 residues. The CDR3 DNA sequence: TGCAGTGCTAGGATCGGAGTCTACGAGCAGTACTTC. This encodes CSARIGVYEQYF.

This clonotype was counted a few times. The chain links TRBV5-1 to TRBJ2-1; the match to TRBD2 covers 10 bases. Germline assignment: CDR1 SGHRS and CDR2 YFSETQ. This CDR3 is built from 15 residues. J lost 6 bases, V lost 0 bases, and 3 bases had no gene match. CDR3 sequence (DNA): TGCGCCAGCAGCTTGGGTAGCGGGAGGTCCAATGAGCAGTTCTTC. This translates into CASSLGSGRSNEQFF. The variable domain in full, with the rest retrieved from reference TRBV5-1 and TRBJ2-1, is KAGVTQTPRYLIKTRGQQVTLSCSPISGHRSVSWYQQTPGQGLQFLFEYFSETQRNKGNFPGRFSGRQFSNSRSEMNVSTLELGDSALYLCASSLGSGRSNEQFFGPGTRLTVL.

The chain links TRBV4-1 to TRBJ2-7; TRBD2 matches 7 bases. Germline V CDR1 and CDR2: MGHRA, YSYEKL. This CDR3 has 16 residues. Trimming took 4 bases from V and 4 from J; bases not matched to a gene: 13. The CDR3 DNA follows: TGCGCCAGCAGCCCAGCCGTGACTAGCAGAGCTTACGAGCAGTACTTC. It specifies CASSPAVTSRAYEQYF.

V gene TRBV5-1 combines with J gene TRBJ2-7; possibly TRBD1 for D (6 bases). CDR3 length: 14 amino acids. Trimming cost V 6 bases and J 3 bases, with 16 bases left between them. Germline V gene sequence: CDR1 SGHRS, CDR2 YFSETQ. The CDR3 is CASTLTGSSYEQYF. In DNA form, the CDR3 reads TGCGCCAGCACGTTGACAGGTTCAAGCTACGAGCAGTACTTC.

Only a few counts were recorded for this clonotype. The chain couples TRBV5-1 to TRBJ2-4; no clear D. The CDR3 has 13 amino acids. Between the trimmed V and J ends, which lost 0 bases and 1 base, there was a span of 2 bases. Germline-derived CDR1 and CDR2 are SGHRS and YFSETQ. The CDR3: CASSLEAKNIQYF. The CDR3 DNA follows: TGCGCCAGCAGCTTGGAGGCCAAAAACATTCAGTACTTC.

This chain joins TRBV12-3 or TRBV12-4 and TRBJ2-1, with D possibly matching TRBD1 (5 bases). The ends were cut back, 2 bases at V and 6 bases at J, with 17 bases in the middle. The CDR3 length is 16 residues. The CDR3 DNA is TGTGCCAGCAGTTTACTAGACAGCCTACCCTCCAATGAGCAGTTCTTC. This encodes CASSLLDSLPSNEQFF.

The CDR3, as DNA: TGTGCCAGCAGCTCGCGACTCGACTCTCTAAGCACAGATACGCAGTATTTT. It is translated as CASSSRLDSLSTDTQYF. The chain employs TRBV13 and TRBJ2-3; D not certain. V was trimmed by 4 bases and J by 0 bases, leaving 17 bases between them. Germline V CDR1 and CDR2: PRHDT, FYEKMQ (reference sequence). This CDR3 comprises 17 residues.

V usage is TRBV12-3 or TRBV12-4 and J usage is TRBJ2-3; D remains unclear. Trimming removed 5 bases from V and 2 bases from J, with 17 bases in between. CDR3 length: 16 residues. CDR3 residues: CASSLLLTFYTDTQYF. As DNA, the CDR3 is TGTGCCAGCAGTCTACTTCTCACGTTTTACACAGATACGCAGTATTTT.